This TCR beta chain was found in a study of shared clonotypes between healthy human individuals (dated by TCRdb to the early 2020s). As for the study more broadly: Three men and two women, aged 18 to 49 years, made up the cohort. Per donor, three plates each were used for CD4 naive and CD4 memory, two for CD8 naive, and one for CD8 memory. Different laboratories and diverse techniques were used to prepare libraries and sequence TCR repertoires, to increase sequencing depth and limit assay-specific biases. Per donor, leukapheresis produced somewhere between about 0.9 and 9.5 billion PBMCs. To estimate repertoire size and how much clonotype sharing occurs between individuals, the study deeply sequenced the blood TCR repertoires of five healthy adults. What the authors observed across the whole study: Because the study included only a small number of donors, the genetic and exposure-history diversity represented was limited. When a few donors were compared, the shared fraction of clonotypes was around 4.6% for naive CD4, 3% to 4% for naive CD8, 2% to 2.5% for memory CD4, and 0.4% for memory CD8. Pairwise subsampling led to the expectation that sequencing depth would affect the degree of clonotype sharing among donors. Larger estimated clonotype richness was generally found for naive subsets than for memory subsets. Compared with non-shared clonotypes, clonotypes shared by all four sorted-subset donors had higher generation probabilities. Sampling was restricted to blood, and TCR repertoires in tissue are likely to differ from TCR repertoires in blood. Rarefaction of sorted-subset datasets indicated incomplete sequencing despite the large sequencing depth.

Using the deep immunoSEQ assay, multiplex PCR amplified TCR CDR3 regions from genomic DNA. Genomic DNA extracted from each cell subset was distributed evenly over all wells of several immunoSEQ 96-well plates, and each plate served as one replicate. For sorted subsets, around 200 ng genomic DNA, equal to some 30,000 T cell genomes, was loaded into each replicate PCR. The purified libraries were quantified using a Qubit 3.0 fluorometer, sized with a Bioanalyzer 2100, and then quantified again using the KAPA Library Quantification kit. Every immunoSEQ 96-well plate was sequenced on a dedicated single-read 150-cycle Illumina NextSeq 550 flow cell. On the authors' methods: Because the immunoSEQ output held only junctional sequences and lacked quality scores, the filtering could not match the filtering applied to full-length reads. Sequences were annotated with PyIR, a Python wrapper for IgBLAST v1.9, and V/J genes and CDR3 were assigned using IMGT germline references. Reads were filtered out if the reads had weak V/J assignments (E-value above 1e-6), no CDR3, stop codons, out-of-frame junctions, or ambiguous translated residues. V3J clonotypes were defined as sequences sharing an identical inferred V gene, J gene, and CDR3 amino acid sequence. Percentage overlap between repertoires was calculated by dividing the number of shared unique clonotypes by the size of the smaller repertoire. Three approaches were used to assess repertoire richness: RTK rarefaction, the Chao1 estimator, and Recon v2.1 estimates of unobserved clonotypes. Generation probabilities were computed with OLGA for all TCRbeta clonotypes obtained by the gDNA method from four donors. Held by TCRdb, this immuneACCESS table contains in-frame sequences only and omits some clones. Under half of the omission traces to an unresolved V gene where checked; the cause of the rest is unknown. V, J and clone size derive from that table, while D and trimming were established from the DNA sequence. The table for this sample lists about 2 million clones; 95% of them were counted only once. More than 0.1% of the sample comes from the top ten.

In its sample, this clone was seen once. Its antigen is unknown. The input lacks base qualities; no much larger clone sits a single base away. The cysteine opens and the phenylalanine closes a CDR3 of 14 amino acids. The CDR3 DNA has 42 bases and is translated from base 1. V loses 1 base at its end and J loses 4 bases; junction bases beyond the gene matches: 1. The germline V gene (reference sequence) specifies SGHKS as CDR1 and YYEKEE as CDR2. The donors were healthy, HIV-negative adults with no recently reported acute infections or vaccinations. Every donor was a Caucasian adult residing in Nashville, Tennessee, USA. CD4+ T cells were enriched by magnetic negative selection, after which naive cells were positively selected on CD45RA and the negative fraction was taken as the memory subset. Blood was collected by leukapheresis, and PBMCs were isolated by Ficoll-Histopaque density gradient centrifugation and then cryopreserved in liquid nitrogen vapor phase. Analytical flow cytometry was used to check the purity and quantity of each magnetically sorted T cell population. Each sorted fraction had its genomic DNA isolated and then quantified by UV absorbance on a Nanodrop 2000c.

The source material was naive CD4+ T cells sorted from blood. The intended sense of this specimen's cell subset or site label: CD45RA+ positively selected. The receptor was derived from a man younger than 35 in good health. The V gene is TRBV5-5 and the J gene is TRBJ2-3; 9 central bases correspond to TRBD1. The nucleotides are TGTGCCAGCAGCTTGACAGGGGGCGCAGATACGCAGTATTTT. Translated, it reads CASSLTGGADTQYF.